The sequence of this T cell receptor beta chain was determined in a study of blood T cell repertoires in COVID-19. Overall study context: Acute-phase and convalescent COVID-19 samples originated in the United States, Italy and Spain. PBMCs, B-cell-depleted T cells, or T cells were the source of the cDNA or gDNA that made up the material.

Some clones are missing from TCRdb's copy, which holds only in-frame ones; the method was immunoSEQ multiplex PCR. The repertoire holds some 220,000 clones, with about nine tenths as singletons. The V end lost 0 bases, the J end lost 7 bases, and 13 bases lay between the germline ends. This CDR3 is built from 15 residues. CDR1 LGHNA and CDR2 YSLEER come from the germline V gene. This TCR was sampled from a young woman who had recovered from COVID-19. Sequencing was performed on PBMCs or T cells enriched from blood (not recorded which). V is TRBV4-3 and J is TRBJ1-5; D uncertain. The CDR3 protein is CASSQDRGVGQPQHF. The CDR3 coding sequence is TGCGCCAGCAGCCAAGATCGCGGGGTAGGCCAGCCCCAGCATTTT.